Below are 5 T cell receptor beta chains sequenced from a single sample in a study of beta chain features in type 1 diabetes. The whole isolated RNA underwent reverse transcription, so sequencing captured expressed TCRB transcripts. Profiling relied on immunoSEQ multiplex PCR, and the TCRdb table lists in-frame clones only, not all of them. In the table there are approximately 120,000 clones, about two fifths of which are singletons. Sequenced: stem cell memory CD4+ T cells from blood. The receptors were sampled from a woman between 18 and 29 years old in good health.

Only a few counts were recorded for this clone. This sequence joins TRBV7-9 and TRBJ2-3; 9 bases agree with TRBD1. The ends lost 9 bases at V and 4 bases at J; junction bases unmatched: 5. The CDR3 length is 13 residues. The germline gives CDR1 SEHNR, CDR2 FQNEAQ (reference sequence). This CDR3 is CASIQGAADTQYF. The DNA for the CDR3 is TGTGCCAGTATACAGGGGGCTGCAGATACGCAGTATTTT.

This clone was recorded many times. The chain couples TRBV4-1 to TRBJ2-1; unclear D gene. V was cut by 1 base and J by 6 bases, with 10 bases left in between. This CDR3 has 14 residues. Germline V gene sequence: CDR1 MGHRA, CDR2 YSYEKL. Here the CDR3 DNA reads TGCGCCAGCAGCCAAGGTCTTGTTAGCAATGAGCAGTTCTTC. It encodes CASSQGLVSNEQFF.

This clone was detected only a few times. The V gene is TRBV9, the J gene TRBJ2-7; tentatively, D is TRBD2 (6 bases). The length of the CDR3 is 15 residues. Germline V CDR1 and CDR2: SGDLS, YYNGEE. V lost 0 bases, J lost 5 bases, and 15 bases lay in between. The CDR3 DNA is TGTGCCAGCAGCGTAGGCATGGAGGGCTTCCACGAGCAGTACTTC. Encoded protein: CASSVGMEGFHEQYF.

The chain carries TRBV9 and TRBJ2-5, with 11 bases matching TRBD2. CDR3 size: 16 residues. J gave up 3 bases and V 0 bases, and 4 bases lay outside the gene matches. The V gene's germline CDR1 is SGDLS and CDR2 YYNGEE. CDR3 nucleotide sequence: TGTGCCAGCAGCGTAGGTACTAGCGGGGGCAAAGAGACCCAGTACTTC. Amino acids: CASSVGTSGGKETQYF.

This sequence joins TRBV5-4 and TRBJ1-1; 8 bases align to TRBD1. CDR3 length: 15 amino acids. The V gene end was trimmed by 3 bases and the J gene end by 2 bases; junction bases not matched to a gene: 6. The V gene's germline CDR1 is SGHNT and CDR2 YYREEE (reference sequence). CDR3 sequence reads: CASSSPDRGNTEAFF. CDR3 DNA sequence: TGTGCCAGCAGCTCCCCCGACAGGGGCAACACTGAAGCTTTCTTT.